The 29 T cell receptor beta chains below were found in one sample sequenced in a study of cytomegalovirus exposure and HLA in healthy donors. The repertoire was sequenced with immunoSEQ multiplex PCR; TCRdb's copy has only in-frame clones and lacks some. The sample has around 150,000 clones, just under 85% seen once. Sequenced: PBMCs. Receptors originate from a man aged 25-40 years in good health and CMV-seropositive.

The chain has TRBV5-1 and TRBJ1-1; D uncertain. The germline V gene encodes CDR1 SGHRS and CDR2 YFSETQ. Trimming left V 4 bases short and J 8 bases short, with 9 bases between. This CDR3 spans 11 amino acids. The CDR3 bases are TGCGCCAGCAGCCGAGGGATAGAAGCTTTCTTT. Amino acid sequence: CASSRGIEAFF.

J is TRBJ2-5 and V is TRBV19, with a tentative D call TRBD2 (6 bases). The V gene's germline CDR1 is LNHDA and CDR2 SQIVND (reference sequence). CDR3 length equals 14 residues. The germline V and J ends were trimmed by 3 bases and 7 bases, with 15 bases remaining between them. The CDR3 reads CASSIPGQGGTQYF. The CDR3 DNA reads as TGTGCCAGTAGTATCCCAGGCCAGGGAGGGACCCAGTACTTC.

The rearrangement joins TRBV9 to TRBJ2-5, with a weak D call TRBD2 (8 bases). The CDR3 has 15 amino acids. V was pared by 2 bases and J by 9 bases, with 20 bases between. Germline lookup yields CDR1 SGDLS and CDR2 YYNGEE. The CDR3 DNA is TGTGCCAGCAGCGTCTCGGGGGGGGACAGTCCGGCCCAGTACTTC. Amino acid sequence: CASSVSGGDSPAQYF.

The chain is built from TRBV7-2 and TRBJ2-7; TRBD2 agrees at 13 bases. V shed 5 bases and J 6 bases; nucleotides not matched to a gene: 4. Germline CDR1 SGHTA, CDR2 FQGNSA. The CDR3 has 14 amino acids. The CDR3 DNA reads TGTGCCAGCAGCCGACTAGCGGGAGGAACCGAGCAGTACTTC. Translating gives CASSRLAGGTEQYF.

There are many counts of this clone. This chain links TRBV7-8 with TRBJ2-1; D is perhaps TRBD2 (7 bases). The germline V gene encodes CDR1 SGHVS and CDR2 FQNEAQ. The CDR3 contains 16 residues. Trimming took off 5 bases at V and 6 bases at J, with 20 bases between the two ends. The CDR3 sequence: CASSRGGAGWGNEQFF. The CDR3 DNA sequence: TGTGCCAGCAGCAGGGGGGGGGCCGGCTGGGGCAATGAGCAGTTCTTC.

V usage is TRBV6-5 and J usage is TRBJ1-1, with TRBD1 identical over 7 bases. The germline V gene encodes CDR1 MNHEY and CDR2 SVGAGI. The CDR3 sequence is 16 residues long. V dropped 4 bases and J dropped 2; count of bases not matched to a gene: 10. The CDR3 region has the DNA TGTGCCAGCAGTTCTTTCTACAGGGGAGGAAACACTGAAGCTTTCTTT. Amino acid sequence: CASSSFYRGGNTEAFF.

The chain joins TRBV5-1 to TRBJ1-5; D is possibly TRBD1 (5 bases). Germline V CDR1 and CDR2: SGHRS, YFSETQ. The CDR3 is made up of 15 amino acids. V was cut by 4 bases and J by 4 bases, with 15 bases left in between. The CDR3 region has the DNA TGCGCCAGCAGCCGGGGGACGGGGGGGAATCAGCCCCAGCATTTT. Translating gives CASSRGTGGNQPQHF.

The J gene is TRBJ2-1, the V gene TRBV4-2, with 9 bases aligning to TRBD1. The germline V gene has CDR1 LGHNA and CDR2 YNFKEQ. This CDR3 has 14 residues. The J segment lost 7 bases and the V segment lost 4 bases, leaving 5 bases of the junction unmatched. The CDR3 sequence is CASSRTGAGNEQFF. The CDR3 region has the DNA TGTGCCAGCAGCCGGACAGGGGCAGGGAATGAGCAGTTCTTC.

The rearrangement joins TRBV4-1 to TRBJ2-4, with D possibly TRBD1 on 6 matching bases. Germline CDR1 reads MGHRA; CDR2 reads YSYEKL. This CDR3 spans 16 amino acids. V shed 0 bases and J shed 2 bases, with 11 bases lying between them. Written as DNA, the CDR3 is TGCGCCAGCAGCCAAGAATGGGGGCTCCCCAAAAACATTCAGTACTTC. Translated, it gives CASSQEWGLPKNIQYF.

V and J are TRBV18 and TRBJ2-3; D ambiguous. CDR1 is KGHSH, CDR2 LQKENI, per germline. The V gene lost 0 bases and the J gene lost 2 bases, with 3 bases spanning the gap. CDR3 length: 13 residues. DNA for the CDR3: TGTGCCAGCTCACCACCCTCCACAGATACGCAGTATTTT. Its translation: CASSPPSTDTQYF.

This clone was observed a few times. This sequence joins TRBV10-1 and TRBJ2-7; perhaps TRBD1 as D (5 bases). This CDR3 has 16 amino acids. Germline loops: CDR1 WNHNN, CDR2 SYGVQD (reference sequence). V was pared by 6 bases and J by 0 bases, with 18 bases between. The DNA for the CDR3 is TGCGCCAGCAGCGACAGAGGCGGACCCGACTCCTACGAGCAGTACTTC. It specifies CASSDRGGPDSYEQYF.

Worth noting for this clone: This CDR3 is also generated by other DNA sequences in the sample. The CDR3 loop reads CASSLDRGSYEQYF. The CDR3 DNA follows: TGTGCCAGTAGTTTGGATAGGGGAAGCTACGAGCAGTACTTC. The V and J genes are TRBV19 and TRBJ2-7; possible D gene TRBD1, 5 bases. CDR1 is LNHDA, CDR2 SQIVND, per germline (reference sequence). Between the trimmed V and J ends, which lost 5 bases and 3 bases, there was a span of 14 bases. The CDR3 runs 14 residues.

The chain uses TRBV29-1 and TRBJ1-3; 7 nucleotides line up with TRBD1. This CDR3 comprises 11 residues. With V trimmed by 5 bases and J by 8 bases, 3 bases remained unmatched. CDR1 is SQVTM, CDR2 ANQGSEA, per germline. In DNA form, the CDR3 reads TGCAGCGTTCGACAGGGAGACACCATATATTTT. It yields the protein CSVRQGDTIYF. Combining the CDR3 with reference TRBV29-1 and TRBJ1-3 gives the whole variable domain SAVISQKPSRDICQRGTSLTIQCQVDSQVTMMFWYRQQPGQSLTLIATANQGSEATYESGFVIDKFPISRPNLTFSTLTVSNMSPEDSSIYLCSVRQGDTIYFGEGSWLTVV.

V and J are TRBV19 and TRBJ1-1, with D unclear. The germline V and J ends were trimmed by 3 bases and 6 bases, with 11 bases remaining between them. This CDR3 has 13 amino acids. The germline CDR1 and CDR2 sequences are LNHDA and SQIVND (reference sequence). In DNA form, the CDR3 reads TGTGCCAGTAGTATCCTCGGAACAGCTGAAGCTTTCTTT. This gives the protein CASSILGTAEAFF.

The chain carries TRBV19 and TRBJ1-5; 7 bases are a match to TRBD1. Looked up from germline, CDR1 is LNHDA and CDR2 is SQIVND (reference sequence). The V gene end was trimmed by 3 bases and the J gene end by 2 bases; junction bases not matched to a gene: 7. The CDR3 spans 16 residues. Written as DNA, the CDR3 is TGTGCCAGTAGTATTACAGGGGTCGGGGGCAATCAGCCCCAGCATTTT. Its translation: CASSITGVGGNQPQHF.

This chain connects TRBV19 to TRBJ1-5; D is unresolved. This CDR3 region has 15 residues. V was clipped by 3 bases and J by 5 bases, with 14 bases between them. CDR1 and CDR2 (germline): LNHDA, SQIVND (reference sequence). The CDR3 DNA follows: TGTGCCAGTAGTATTAGACTGTTCGTAGATCAGCCCCAGCATTTT. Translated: CASSIRLFVDQPQHF.

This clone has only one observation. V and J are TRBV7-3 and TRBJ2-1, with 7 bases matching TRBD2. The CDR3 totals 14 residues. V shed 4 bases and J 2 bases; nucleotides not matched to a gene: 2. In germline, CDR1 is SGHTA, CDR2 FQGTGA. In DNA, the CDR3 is TGTGCCAGCAGCTCGGGGGGAACCTACAATGAGCAGTTCTTC. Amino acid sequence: CASSSGGTYNEQFF.

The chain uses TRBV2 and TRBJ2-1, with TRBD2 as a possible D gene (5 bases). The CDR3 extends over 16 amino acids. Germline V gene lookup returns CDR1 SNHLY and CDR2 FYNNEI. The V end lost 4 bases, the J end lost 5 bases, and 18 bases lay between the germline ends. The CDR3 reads CASSAGAGPINNEQFF. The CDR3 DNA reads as TGTGCCAGCAGTGCAGGTGCGGGCCCGATTAACAATGAGCAGTTCTTC.

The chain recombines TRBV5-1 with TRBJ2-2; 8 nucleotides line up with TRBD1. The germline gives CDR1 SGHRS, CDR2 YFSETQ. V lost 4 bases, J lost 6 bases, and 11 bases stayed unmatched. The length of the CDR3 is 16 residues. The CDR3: CASSLSGQGQPGELFF. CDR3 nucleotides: TGCGCCAGCAGCCTCTCCGGACAGGGTCAACCCGGGGAGCTGTTTTTT.

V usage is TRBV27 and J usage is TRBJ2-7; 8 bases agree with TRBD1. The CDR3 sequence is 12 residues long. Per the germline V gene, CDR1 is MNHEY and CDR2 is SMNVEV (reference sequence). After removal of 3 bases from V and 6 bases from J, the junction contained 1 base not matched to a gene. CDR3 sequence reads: CASSFTGGEQYF. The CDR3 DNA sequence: TGTGCCAGCAGTTTTACAGGGGGCGAGCAGTACTTC.

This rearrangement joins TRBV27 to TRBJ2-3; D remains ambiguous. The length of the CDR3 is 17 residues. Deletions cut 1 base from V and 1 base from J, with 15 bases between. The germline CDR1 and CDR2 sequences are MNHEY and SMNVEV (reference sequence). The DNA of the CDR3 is TGTGCCAGCAGTTTATTGATCCCTATTCTCCGCACAGATACGCAGTATTTT. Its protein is CASSLLIPILRTDTQYF.

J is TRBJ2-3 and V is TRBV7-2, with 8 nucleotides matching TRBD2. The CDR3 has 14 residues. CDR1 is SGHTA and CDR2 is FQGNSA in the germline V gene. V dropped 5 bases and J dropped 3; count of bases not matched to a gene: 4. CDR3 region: CASSIGGGTDTQYF. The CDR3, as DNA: TGTGCCAGCAGCATCGGGGGGGGGACAGATACGCAGTATTTT. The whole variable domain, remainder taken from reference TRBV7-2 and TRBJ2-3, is GAGVSQSPSNKVTEKGKDVELRCDPISGHTALYWYRQSLGQGLEFLIYFQGNSAPDKSGLPSDRFSAERTGGSVSTLTIQRTQQEDSAVYLCASSIGGGTDTQYFGPGTRLTVL.

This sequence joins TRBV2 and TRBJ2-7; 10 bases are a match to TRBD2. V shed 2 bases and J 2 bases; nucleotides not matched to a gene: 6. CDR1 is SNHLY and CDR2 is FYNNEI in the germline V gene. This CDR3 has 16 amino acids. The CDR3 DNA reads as TGTGCCAGCAGTGAACCTTACGGACTAGCGGCCTACGAGCAGTACTTC. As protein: CASSEPYGLAAYEQYF.

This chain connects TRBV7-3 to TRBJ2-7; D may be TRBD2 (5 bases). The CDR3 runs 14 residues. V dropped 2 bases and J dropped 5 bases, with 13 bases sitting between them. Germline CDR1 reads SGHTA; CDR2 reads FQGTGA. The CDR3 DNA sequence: TGTGCCAGCAGCTTAGAGGGAGAAGCAGACGAGCAGTACTTC. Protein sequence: CASSLEGEADEQYF.

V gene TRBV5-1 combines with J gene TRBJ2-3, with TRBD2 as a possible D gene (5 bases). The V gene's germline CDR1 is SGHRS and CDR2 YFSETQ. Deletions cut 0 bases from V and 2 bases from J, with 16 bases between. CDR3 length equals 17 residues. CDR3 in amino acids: CASSLVSGWDSTDTQYF. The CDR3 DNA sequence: TGCGCCAGCAGCTTGGTTTCGGGGTGGGATTCCACAGATACGCAGTATTTT.

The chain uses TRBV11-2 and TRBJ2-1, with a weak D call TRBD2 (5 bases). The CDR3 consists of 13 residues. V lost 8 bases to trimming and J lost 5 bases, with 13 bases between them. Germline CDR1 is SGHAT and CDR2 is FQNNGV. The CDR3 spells CASEGGNDNEQFF. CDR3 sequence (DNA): TGTGCCAGCGAAGGAGGCAATGACAATGAGCAGTTCTTC.

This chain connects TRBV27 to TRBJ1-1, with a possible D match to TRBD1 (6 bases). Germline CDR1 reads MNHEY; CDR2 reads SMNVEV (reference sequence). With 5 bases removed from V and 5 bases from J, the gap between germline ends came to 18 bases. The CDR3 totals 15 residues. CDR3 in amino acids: CASSPLGGGGTEAFF. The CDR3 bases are TGTGCCAGCAGTCCCCTCGGGGGAGGGGGGACTGAAGCTTTCTTT.

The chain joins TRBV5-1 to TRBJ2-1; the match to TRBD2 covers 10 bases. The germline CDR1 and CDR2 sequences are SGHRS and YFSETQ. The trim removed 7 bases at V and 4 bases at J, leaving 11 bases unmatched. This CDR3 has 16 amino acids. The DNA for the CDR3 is TGCGCCAGCCGAATCACGGGGACTAGCGTTTACAATGAGCAGTTCTTC. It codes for CASRITGTSVYNEQFF. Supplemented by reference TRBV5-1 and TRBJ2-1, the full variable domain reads KAGVTQTPRYLIKTRGQQVTLSCSPISGHRSVSWYQQTPGQGLQFLFEYFSETQRNKGNFPGRFSGRQFSNSRSEMNVSTLELGDSALYLCASRITGTSVYNEQFFGPGTRLTVL.

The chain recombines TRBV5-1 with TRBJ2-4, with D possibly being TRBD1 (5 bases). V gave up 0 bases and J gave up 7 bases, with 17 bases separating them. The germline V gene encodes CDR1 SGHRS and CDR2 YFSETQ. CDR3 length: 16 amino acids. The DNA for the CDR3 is TGCGCCAGCAGCTTGGACGATGCAGGGTATGGGAACATTCAGTACTTC. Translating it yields CASSLDDAGYGNIQYF.